The source of this TCR beta chain is a study of CD4 T cells in relation to SARS-CoV-2 and coronaviruses. General study findings and limits: Crossreactivity was assessed only for spike protein, not other viral proteins.

Germline CDR1 is MNHEY and CDR2 is SMNVEV (reference sequence). The CDR3 is made up of 13 amino acids. V lost 5 bases, J lost 2 bases, and 10 bases lay in between. The protocol was immunoSEQ multiplex PCR, while the TCRdb copy is restricted to in-frame clones and leaves out a portion. The table shows nearly 70,000 clones, with 90% to 95% occurring only once. CD4+ T cells from unexposed donors were obtained before the COVID-19 pandemic (2011-2018). Naive and memory CD4+ T cells came from enriched cryopreserved PBMCs. Concerning this clone: Its specificity is not known.

The specimen sequenced was naive CD4+ T cells from PBMCs. Subset noted: naive CD4+ T cells isolated by negative enrichment. The source is a human donor in good health. The chain links TRBV27 to TRBJ2-7; no clear D gene. The CDR3 reads CASSISLPYEQYF. Here the CDR3 DNA reads TGTGCCAGCAGTATCTCACTCCCCTACGAGCAGTACTTC.